Below are 18 T cell receptor beta chains sequenced from a single sample in a study of tumour-infiltrating T cells in Burkitt lymphoma. Method: immunoSEQ multiplex PCR; TCRdb's copy keeps in-frame clones and lacks some. Of fewer than 8,500 clones in the sample, about a sixth were seen once. The sequenced material came from tumor tissue. The receptor source for this set is a human donor with diffuse large B-cell lymphoma.

This clone was counted a few times. CDR3 amino acids: CASSPAGGPETQYF. CDR3 nucleotides: TGTGCCAGCAGTCCGGCTGGGGGGCCGGAGACCCAGTACTTC. The V and J genes are TRBV6-5 and TRBJ2-5, with D perhaps given as TRBD1 or TRBD2 (6 bases each). The V end was cut by 5 bases, the J end by 5 bases, with 15 bases between. Per the germline V gene, CDR1 is MNHEY and CDR2 is SVGAGI. The CDR3 has 14 amino acids.

The chain uses TRBV18 and TRBJ1-1; D uncertain. V was clipped by 6 bases and J by 8 bases, with 16 bases between them. The CDR3 has 13 residues. Germline CDR1 is KGHSH and CDR2 is LQKENI. CDR3 region: CASSSPVIPEAFF. The CDR3 DNA follows: TGTGCCAGCTCTTCCCCTGTTATTCCAGAAGCTTTCTTT.

This clone was seen only a few times. For the CDR3, the DNA is TGTGCCAGCAGCTTAGCACCGCAGAGAAGCACAGATACGCAGTATTTT. This gives the protein CASSLAPQRSTDTQYF. The chain joins TRBV7-9 to TRBJ2-3; no reliable D call. Per germline, CDR1 SEHNR and CDR2 FQNEAQ (reference sequence). V lost 0 bases to trimming and J lost 0 bases, with 10 bases between them. The CDR3 is made up of 16 amino acids.

The V gene is TRBV20-1, the J gene TRBJ2-1; TRBD2 aligns across 7 bases. Per germline, CDR1 DFQATT and CDR2 SNEGSKA (reference sequence). The CDR3 sequence is 11 residues long. Trimming took 5 bases from V and 11 from J; bases not matched to a gene: 6. CDR3 residues: CSASSGKKQFF. CDR3 DNA: TGCAGTGCTTCTAGCGGAAAAAAGCAGTTCTTC.

The chain carries TRBV2 and TRBJ2-7, with 11 bases fitting TRBD1. Germline CDR1 reads SNHLY; CDR2 reads FYNNEI. V dropped 2 bases and J dropped 2; count of bases not matched to a gene: 5. The CDR3 is 16 residues long. The DNA of the CDR3 is TGTGCCAGCAGTGAAAGGGGGACAGGGGGAACCTACGAGCAGTACTTC. It codes for CASSERGTGGTYEQYF.

This clone was observed a few times. The chain employs TRBV29-1 and TRBJ1-4; tentative D call: TRBD1 (5 bases). Trimming removed 6 bases at V and 3 bases at J, with 14 bases between. The germline gives CDR1 SQVTM, CDR2 ANQGSEA. The CDR3 length is 14 residues. The CDR3 reads CSVQRGGANEKLFF. CDR3 nucleotides: TGCAGCGTCCAACGCGGGGGAGCTAATGAAAAACTGTTTTTT.

In this sample, this clone turned up a few times. The CDR3 loop is CATSRAGGFFYNEQFF. Here the CDR3 DNA reads TGTGCCACCAGCAGAGCGGGAGGGTTTTTCTACAATGAGCAGTTCTTC. The gene calls are TRBV15 and TRBJ2-1, with TRBD2 identical over 8 bases. The V gene's germline CDR1 is LNHNV and CDR2 YYDKDF (reference sequence). This CDR3 comprises 16 residues. Trimming at V came to 1 base and at J to 3 bases, leaving 5 bases not matched to a gene. Variable domain in full (rest from reference TRBV15 and TRBJ2-1): DAMVIQNPRYQVTQFGKPVTLSCSQTLNHNVMYWYQQKSSQAPKLLFHYYDKDFNNEADTPDNFQSRRPNTSFCFLDIRSPGLGDTAMYLCATSRAGGFFYNEQFFGPGTRLTVL.

This clone was recorded a few times. This sequence joins TRBV27 and TRBJ2-2, with D maybe TRBD2 (6 bases). Looked up from germline, CDR1 is MNHEY and CDR2 is SMNVEV (reference sequence). V lost 3 bases, J lost 6 bases, and 11 bases lay in between. The CDR3 is 14 residues long. This CDR3 reads CASSLGGVAGELFF. The CDR3 DNA reads as TGTGCCAGCAGTTTGGGCGGGGTTGCCGGGGAGCTGTTTTTT.

The J gene is TRBJ2-3, the V gene TRBV28, with 7 nucleotides matching TRBD2. CDR1 MDHEN and CDR2 SYDVKM come from the germline V gene. J lost 13 bases, V lost 4 bases, and 8 bases had no gene match. The CDR3 is 12 amino acids. CDR3 loop: CASSSGGLVEYF. The CDR3 DNA sequence: TGTGCCAGCAGTTCGGGCGGACTAGTGGAGTATTTT. The full variable domain, its missing parts supplied by reference TRBV28 and TRBJ2-3, is DVKVTQSSRYLVKRTGEKVFLECVQDMDHENMFWYRQDPGLGLRLIYFSYDVKMKEKGDIPEGYSVSREKKERFSLILESASTNQTSMYLCASSSGGLVEYFGPGTRLTVL.

A word on this clone: The identical CDR3 is also encoded by other nucleotide sequences in the sample. This chain joins TRBV27 and TRBJ1-1; maybe TRBD1 (5 bases). The CDR3 length is 14 residues. Germline assignment: CDR1 MNHEY and CDR2 SMNVEV (reference sequence). Deletions cut 1 base from V and 2 bases from J, with 8 bases between. Here the CDR3 reads CASSLWGGNTEAFF. The CDR3 DNA is TGTGCCAGCAGTTTATGGGGCGGAAACACTGAAGCTTTCTTT.

Here the CDR3 reads CASDVRVTHLNIQYF. The CDR3 DNA follows: TGTGCCAGCGATGTAAGGGTCACCCACTTAAACATTCAGTACTTC. V usage is TRBV6-1 and J usage is TRBJ2-4, with D uncertain. This CDR3 contains 15 residues. Germline values: CDR1 MNHNS, CDR2 SASEGT. Trimming removed 8 bases at V and 6 bases at J, with 20 bases between.

The table lists this clone with a few counts. This sequence joins TRBV18 and TRBJ2-1; 7 nucleotides match TRBD1. V lost 4 bases, J lost 2 bases, and 5 bases stayed unmatched. Germline V gene data show CDR1 as KGHSH and CDR2 as LQKENI. There are 15 residues in the CDR3. As DNA, the CDR3 is TGTGCCAGCTCACGGGGACAGTCCGCCTACAATGAGCAGTTCTTC. It encodes CASSRGQSAYNEQFF.

Here the CDR3 reads CASSYSGTSADTQYF. The CDR3 DNA is TGTGCCAGCAGTTACTCGGGGACTAGCGCAGATACGCAGTATTTT. The gene calls are TRBV6-5 and TRBJ2-3; TRBD2 agrees at 10 bases. There are 15 residues in the CDR3. The V gene's germline CDR1 is MNHEY and CDR2 SVGAGI. With 0 bases clipped from V and 4 bases from J, the junction kept 1 base outside the gene matches.

CDR3 sequence (DNA): TGCGCCAGCAGCTTGGCGCGGCGGAACCTTACCAATGAGCAGTTCTTC. It encodes CASSLARRNLTNEQFF. The V call is TRBV5-1, the J call TRBJ2-1; D is unclear. Deletions cut 0 bases from V and 6 bases from J, with 16 bases between. Germline CDR1 reads SGHRS; CDR2 reads YFSETQ. This CDR3 is built from 16 residues.

This rearrangement joins TRBV6-1 to TRBJ2-3, with TRBD2 identical over 7 bases. J gave up 2 bases and V 8 bases, and 7 bases lay outside the gene matches. CDR1 is MNHNS and CDR2 is SASEGT in the germline V gene. The CDR3 is made up of 14 amino acids. The CDR3 sequence is CASESGGPTDTQYF. CDR3 DNA: TGTGCCAGCGAGTCGGGAGGACCCACAGATACGCAGTATTTT.

This sequence joins TRBV29-1 and TRBJ2-2; 11 nucleotides match TRBD1. There are 15 residues in the CDR3. V shed 2 bases, J shed 8 bases, and the junction held 7 bases outside the gene matches. CDR1 is SQVTM, CDR2 ANQGSEA, per germline. CDR3 protein: CSVERDRGSAGELFF. As DNA, the CDR3 is TGCAGCGTTGAACGGGACAGGGGGTCCGCTGGGGAGCTGTTTTTT.

This clone was seen only a few times. The chain combines TRBV4-2 with TRBJ2-1; TRBD2 matches at 10 bases. Per the germline V gene, CDR1 is LGHNA and CDR2 is YNFKEQ. The CDR3 has 14 amino acids. V lost 0 bases, J lost 15 bases, and 8 bases stayed unmatched. The DNA for the CDR3 is TGTGCCAGCAGCCAAGAAGGGGGACTAGCGCCAGGGTTCTTC. Translated, it gives CASSQEGGLAPGFF.

The rearrangement joins TRBV7-8 to TRBJ1-1; D gene ambiguous. The CDR3 sequence is 17 residues long. The germline V and J ends were trimmed by 3 bases and 4 bases, with 21 bases remaining between them. Germline V gene data show CDR1 as SGHVS and CDR2 as FQNEAQ. The CDR3 region has the DNA TGTGCCAGCAGCTTCGGAGGCGGACTGCTGTCCGGCACTGAAGCTTTCTTT. Protein: CASSFGGGLLSGTEAFF.